These 5 T cell receptor beta chains were all obtained from the same sample, sequenced in a study of control samples from healthy donors and cancer patients. Profiled with immunoSEQ multiplex PCR; TCRdb holds only in-frame clones, not every one. Here the sample spans 70,000 to 75,000 clones, about 94% being singletons. Material: blood. The receptors originated from a woman aged 25 to 45 in good health.

Comments on this clone: At the DNA level, this CDR3 is encoded by other sequences in the same sample as well. The rearrangement joins TRBV12-3 or TRBV12-4 to TRBJ1-1; D gene ambiguous. The CDR3 length is 11 residues. The V and J ends lost 3 bases and 5 bases respectively, with 4 bases between them. In nucleotides, the CDR3 is TGTGCCAGCAGTTTGGGGACTGAAGCTTTCTTT. It yields the protein CASSLGTEAFF.

V gene TRBV2 combines with J gene TRBJ2-7, with D uncertain. The V end was cut by 3 bases, the J end by 2 bases, with 5 bases between. CDR1 is SNHLY, CDR2 FYNNEI, per germline. The CDR3 consists of 12 residues. The CDR3 region has the DNA TGTGCCAGCAGTGACGGGCCCTACGAGCAGTACGTC. Residues: CASSDGPYEQYV.

The CDR3 nucleotides are TGTGCCAGCAGTTTATTTAGGGTCGGAGAAAAACTGTTTTTT. Translated: CASSLFRVGEKLFF. The chain combines TRBV27 with TRBJ1-4; no reliable D call. The CDR3 consists of 14 residues. Germline CDR1 MNHEY, CDR2 SMNVEV (reference sequence). The V end lost 1 base, the J end lost 8 bases, and 11 bases lay between the germline ends.

The gene calls are TRBV5-1 and TRBJ1-1; D gene unclear. The V and J ends lost 0 bases and 6 bases respectively, with 9 bases between them. Per germline, CDR1 SGHRS and CDR2 YFSETQ. The CDR3 runs to 13 residues. The CDR3 here is CASSLAGVSEAFF. DNA of the CDR3: TGCGCCAGCAGCTTGGCCGGGGTTTCTGAAGCTTTCTTT.

The chain has TRBV5-1 and TRBJ1-6, with D maybe TRBD1 (6 bases). Germline-derived CDR1 and CDR2 are SGHRS and YFSETQ. Trimming pared 4 bases from V and 4 bases from J, leaving 18 bases between. The CDR3 covers 17 residues. The CDR3 sequence: CASSIAPGTSYNSPLHF. The CDR3 DNA reads TGCGCCAGCAGCATTGCCCCCGGGACAAGTTATAATTCACCCCTCCACTTT.